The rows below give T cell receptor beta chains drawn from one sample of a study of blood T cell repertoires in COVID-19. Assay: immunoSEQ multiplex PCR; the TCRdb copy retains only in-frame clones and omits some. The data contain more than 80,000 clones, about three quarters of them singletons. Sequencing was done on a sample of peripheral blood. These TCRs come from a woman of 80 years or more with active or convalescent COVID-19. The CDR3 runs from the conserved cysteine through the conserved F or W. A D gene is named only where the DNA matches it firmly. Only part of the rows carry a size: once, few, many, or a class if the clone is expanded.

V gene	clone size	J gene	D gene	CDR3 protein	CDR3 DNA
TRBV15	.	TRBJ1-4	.	CATSRPSRGEKLFF	TGTGCCACCAGCAGGCCGAGCCGAGGAGAAAAACTGTTTTTT
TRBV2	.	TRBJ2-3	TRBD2	CASTASGNTDTQYF	TGTGCCAGCACGGCTAGCGGGAACACAGATACGCAGTATTTT
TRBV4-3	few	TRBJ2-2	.	CASSQVGARAVFF	TGCGCCAGCAGCCAAGTGGGAGCCCGGGCGGTGTTTTTT
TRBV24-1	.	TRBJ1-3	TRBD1	CATSDSGGFGNTIYF	TGTGCCACCAGTGACTCAGGGGGTTTTGGAAACACCATATATTTT
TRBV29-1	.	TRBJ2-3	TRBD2	CSVTTSGGRSTDTQYF	TGCAGCGTAACGACTAGCGGGGGGCGTAGCACAGATACGCAGTATTTT
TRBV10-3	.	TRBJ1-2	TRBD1	CAISTGGPGYTF	TGTGCCATCAGTACAGGGGGCCCTGGCTACACCTTC
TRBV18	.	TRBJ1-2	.	CASSPDGVGYTF	TGTGCCAGCTCACCAGATGGAGTAGGCTACACCTTC
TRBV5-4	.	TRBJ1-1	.	CASSLRRETEAFF	TGTGCCAGCAGCTTAAGACGGGAGACTGAAGCTTTCTTT
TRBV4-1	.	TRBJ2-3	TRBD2	CASSPTSGFTDTQYF	TGCGCCAGCAGCCCTACTAGCGGATTCACAGATACGCAGTATTTT
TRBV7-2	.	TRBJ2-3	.	CASSVGGGADTQYF	TGTGCCAGCAGCGTGGGGGGGGGCGCAGATACGCAGTATTTT
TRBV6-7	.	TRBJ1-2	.	CASSTSTVFYGYTF	TGTGCCAGCAGTACCTCGACAGTGTTCTATGGCTACACCTTC
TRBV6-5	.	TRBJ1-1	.	CATGTANTEAFF	TGTGCCACCGGAACAGCGAACACTGAAGCTTTCTTT
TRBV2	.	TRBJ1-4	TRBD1	CASSRDRANEKLFF	TGTGCCAGCAGTAGGGACAGGGCCAATGAAAAACTGTTTTTT
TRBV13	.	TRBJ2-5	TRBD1	CASSFQGQGEETQYF	TGTGCCAGCAGCTTCCAAGGACAGGGAGAAGAGACCCAGTACTTC
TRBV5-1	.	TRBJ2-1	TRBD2	CASSHGTSGIYNEQFF	TGCGCCAGCAGCCACGGGACTAGCGGGATATACAATGAGCAGTTCTTC
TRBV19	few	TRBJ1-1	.	CASSTGQRKEAFF	TGTGCCAGTAGTACTGGACAGCGCAAAGAAGCTTTCTTT
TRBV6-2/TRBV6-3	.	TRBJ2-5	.	CASSYLLQETQYF	TGTGCCAGCAGTTACCTTCTGCAAGAGACCCAGTACTTC
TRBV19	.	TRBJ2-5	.	CASSPGGHQETQYF	TGTGCCAGTAGTCCCGGGGGGCACCAAGAGACCCAGTACTTC
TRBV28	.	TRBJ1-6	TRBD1	CASSPQGQGRSGSSPLHF	TGTGCCAGCAGTCCACAGGGACAGGGAAGGTCAGGCAGTTCACCCCTCCACTTT
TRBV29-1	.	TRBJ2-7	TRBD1	CSAGDSSYEQYF	TGCAGCGCAGGGGACAGTTCCTACGAGCAGTACTTC
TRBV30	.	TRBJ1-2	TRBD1	CAWSLDRGGGYTF	TGTGCCTGGAGTCTAGACAGGGGCGGTGGCTACACCTTC